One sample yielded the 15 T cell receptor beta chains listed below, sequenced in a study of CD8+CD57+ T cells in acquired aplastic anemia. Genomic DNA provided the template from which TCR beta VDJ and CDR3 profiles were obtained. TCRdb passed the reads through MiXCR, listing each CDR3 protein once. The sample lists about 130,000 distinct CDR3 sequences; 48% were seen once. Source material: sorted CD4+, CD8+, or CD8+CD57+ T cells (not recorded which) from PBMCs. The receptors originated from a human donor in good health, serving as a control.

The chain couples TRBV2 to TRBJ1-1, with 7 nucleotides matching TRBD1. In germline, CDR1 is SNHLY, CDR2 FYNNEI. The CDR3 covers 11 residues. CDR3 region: CGSGGGIEAFF. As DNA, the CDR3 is TGTGGGTCAGGGGGGGGAATTGAAGCTTTCTTT.

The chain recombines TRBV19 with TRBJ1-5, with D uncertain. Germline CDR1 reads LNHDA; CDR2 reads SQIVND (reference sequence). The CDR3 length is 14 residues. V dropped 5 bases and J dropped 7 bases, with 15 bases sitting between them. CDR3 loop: CASSLRTPGQPQHF. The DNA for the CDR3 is TGTGCCAGTAGTTTAAGGACGCCCGGGCAGCCCCAGCATTTT.

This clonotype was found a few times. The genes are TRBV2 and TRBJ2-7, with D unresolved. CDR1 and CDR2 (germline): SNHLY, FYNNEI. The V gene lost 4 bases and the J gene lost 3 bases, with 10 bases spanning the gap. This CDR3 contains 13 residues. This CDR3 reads CASSAAANYEQYV. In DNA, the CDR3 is TGTGCCAGCAGTGCGGCCGCCAACTACGAGCAGTACGTC.

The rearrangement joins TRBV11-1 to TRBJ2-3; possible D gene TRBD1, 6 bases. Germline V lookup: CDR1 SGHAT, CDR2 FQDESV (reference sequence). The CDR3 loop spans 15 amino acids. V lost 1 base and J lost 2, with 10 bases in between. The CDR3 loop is CASSLVGAITDTQYF. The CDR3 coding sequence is TGTGCCAGCAGCTTAGTGGGGGCGATCACAGATACGCAGTATTTT.

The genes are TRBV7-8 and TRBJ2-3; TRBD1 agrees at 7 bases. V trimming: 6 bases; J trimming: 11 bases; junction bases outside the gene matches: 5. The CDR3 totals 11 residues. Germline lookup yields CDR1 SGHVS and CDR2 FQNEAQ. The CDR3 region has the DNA TGTGCCAGCAGACAGGGGCCTGAGCAGTATTTT. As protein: CASRQGPEQYF.

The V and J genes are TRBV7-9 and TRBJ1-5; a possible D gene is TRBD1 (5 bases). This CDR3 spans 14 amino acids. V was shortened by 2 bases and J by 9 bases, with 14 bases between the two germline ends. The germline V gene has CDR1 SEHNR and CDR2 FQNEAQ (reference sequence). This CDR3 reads CASSLSQGGGPQHF. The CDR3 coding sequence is TGTGCCAGCAGCTTATCCCAGGGCGGAGGGCCCCAGCATTTT.

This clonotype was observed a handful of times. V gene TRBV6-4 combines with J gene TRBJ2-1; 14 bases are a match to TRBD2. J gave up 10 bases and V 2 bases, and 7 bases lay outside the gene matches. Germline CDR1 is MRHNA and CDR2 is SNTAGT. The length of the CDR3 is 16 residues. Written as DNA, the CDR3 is TGTGCCAGCAGTGACATCCCTCGGACTAGCGGGGGGGAGCAGTTCTTC. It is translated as CASSDIPRTSGGEQFF.

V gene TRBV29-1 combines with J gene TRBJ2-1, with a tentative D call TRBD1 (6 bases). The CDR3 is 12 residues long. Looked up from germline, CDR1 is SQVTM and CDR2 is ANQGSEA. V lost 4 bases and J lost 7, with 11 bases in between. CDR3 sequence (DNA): TGCAGCGTTGCGAGGACAGATAATGAGCAGTTCTTC. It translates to CSVARTDNEQFF.

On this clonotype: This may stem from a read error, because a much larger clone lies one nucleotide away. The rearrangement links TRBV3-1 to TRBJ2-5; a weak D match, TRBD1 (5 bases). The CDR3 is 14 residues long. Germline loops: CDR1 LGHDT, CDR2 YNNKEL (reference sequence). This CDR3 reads CAGSQQVIQETQYF. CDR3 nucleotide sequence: TGTGCCGGCAGCCAACAGGTGATCCAAGAGACCCAGTACTTC.

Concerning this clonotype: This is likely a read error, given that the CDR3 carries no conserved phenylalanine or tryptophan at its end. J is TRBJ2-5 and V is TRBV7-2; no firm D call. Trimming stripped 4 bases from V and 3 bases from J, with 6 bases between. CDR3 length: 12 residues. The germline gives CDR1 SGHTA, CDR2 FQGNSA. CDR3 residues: CASSSDEETQYL. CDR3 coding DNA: TGTGCCAGCAGCTCCGATGAAGAGACCCAGTACCTC.

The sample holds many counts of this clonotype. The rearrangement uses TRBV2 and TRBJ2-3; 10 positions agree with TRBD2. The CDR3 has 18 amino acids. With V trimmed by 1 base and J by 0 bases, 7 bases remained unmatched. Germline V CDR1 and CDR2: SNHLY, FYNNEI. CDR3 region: CASSEGSSGGTSTDTQYF. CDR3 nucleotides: TGTGCCAGCAGTGAAGGATCTAGCGGGGGAACTAGCACAGATACGCAGTATTTT.

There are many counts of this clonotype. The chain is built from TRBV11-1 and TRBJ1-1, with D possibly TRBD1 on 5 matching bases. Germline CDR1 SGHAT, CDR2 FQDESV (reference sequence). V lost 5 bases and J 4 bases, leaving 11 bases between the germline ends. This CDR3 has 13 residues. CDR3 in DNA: TGTGCCAGCAGCCTCCGGGACCGCACTGAAGCTTTCTTT. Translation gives CASSLRDRTEAFF.

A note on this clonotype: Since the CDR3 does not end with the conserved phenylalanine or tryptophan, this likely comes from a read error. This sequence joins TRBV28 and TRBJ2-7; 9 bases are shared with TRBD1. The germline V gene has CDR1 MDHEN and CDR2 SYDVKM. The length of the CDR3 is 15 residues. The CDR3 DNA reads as TGTGCTAGCACCCCTGGGACAGGGTTTTTGTACGAGCAGTACCTC. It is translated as CASTPGTGFLYEQYL.

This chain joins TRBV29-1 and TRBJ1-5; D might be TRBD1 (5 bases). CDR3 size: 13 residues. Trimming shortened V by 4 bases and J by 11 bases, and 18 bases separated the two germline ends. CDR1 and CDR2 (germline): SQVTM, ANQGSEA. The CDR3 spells CSVGDYAGETQHF. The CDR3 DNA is TGCAGCGTTGGAGACTACGCGGGGGAGACCCAGCATTTT.

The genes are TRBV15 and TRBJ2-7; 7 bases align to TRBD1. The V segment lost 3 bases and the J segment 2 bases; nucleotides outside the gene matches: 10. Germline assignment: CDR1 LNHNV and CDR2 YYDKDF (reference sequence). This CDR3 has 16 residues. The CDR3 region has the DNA TGTGCCACCAGCAGTCATGACAGGACAGGCCCCTACGAGCAGTACTTC. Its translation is CATSSHDRTGPYEQYF.